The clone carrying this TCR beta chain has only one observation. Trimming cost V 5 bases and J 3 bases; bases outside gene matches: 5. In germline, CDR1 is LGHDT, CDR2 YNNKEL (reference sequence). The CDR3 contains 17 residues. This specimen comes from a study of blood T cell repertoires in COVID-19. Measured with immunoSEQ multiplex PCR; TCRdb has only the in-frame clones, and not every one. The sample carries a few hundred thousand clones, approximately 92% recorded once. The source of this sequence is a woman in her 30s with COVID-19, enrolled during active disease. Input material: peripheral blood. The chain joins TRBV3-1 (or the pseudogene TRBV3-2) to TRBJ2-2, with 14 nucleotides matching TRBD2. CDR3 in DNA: TGTGCCAGCAGCGGGGGACTAGCGGGAGTCGACACCGGGGAGCTGTTTTTT. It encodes CASSGGLAGVDTGELFF.